These 3 T cell receptor beta chains were sequenced from one sample in a study of cytomegalovirus exposure and HLA in healthy donors. Repertoires were generated with immunoSEQ multiplex PCR, while TCRdb's copy carries only in-frame clones and drops some. This sample has around 250,000 clones, with 90% found just once. The sequenced sample consisted of PBMCs. Receptors originate from a woman in her late teens or twenties in good health and CMV-seronegative.

The chain joins TRBV2 to TRBJ1-1; D is unclear. CDR1 is SNHLY and CDR2 is FYNNEI in the germline V gene. V lost 8 bases, J lost 2 bases, and 15 bases lay in between. The CDR3 is made up of 14 amino acids. The CDR3 loop is CASVLAGVNTEAFF. The CDR3 DNA is TGTGCCAGCGTTTTAGCTGGAGTAAACACTGAAGCTTTCTTT.

The chain carries TRBV7-8 and TRBJ1-5; 7 nucleotides match TRBD1. Trimming at V came to 0 bases and at J to 4 bases, leaving 9 bases not matched to a gene. This CDR3 contains 17 residues. Germline V gene lookup returns CDR1 SGHVS and CDR2 FQNEAQ. The DNA of the CDR3 is TGTGCCAGCAGCTTAGCCGGGACAGCCCCGGCGAATCAGCCCCAGCATTTT. Amino acid sequence: CASSLAGTAPANQPQHF.

The genes are TRBV5-1 and TRBJ2-1, with 12 bases identical to TRBD1. J was trimmed by 6 bases and V by 3 bases; bases with no gene match: 7. This CDR3 has 16 amino acids. Looked up from germline, CDR1 is SGHRS and CDR2 is YFSETQ. CDR3 in DNA: TGCGCCAGCAGCTCCTACCGGGACAGGGGGCTCAATGAGCAGTTCTTC. Translated, it gives CASSSYRDRGLNEQFF.